This TCR beta chain appears in the sequencing data of a study of cytomegalovirus exposure and HLA in healthy donors. Overall study: Tens of millions of unique TCRs from HLA-typed donors were held in an early data release.

The sample holds a few counts of this clone. Antigen specificity is unknown. It was with 60 Vbeta and 13 Jbeta primers that the PCR ran. The method was immunoSEQ multiplex PCR; TCRdb's version includes in-frame clones alone and lacks a portion of them. This repertoire shows about 170,000 clones, over 70% found once; its top ten account for approximately 3.4%. Study-wide points: Follow-up analysis later connected one missense variant in DCLRE1C with trimming of TCR beta V- and J-genes. A later analysis reported that several of the most significant clusters appeared to be linked to common viral pathogens, among them Epstein-Barr virus.

Per germline, CDR1 MNHNY and CDR2 SVGAGI (reference sequence). The CDR3 runs 14 residues. V shed 7 bases and J 2 bases; nucleotides not matched to a gene: 6. The material sequenced was PBMCs. This receptor was obtained from a female donor in good health and CMV-seronegative. V gene TRBV6-6 combines with J gene TRBJ1-1; TRBD1 aligns across 8 bases. In DNA, the CDR3 is TGTGCCAGCACCGAGGACAGGGTAAACACTGAAGCTTTCTTT. This translates into CASTEDRVNTEAFF.